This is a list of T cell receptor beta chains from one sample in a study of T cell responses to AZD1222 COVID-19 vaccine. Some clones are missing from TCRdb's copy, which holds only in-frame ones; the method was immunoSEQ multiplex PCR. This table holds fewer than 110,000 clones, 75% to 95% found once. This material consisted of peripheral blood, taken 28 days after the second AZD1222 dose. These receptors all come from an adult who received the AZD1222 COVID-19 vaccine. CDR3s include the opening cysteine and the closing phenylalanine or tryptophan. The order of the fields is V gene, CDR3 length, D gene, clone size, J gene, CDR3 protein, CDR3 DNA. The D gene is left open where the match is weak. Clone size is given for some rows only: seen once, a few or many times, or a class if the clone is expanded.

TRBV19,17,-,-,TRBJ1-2,CASKPGRGARANYGYTF,TGTGCCAGTAAACCCGGCCGGGGTGCAAGGGCCAACTATGGCTACACCTTC
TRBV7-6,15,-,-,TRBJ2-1,CASSRYGSSGNEQFF,TGTGCCAGCAGCCGTTACGGGTCCAGCGGGAATGAGCAGTTCTTC
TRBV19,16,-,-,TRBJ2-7,CASSLKPDYRGYEQYF,TGTGCCAGTAGTCTCAAGCCGGACTATCGGGGCTACGAGCAGTACTTC
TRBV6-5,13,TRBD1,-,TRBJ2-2,CASSSGGRGELFF,TGTGCCAGCAGCTCAGGGGGCCGCGGGGAGCTGTTTTTT
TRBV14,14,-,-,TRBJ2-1,CASSQDPLGREQFF,TGTGCCAGCAGCCAGGACCCTCTGGGACGGGAGCAGTTCTTC
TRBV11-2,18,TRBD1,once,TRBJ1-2,CASSLVRRDRLTPTGYTF,TGTGCCAGCAGCTTAGTCCGGCGGGACAGACTGACACCTACGGGCTACACCTTC
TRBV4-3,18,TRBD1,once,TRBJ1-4,CASSPRGQGARTNEKLFF,TGCGCCAGCAGCCCCCGAGGACAGGGGGCGCGTACTAATGAAAAACTGTTTTTT
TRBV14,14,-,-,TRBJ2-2,CASSQDGRGGELFF,TGTGCCAGCAGCCAAGATGGACGAGGCGGGGAGCTGTTTTTT
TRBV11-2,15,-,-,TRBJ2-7,CASSFGRARAYEQYF,TGTGCCAGCAGCTTTGGTAGGGCCAGGGCATACGAGCAGTACTTC
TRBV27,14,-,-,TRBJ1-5,CASSFSDSNQPQHF,TGTGCCAGCAGTTTTTCGGATAGCAATCAGCCCCAGCATTTT
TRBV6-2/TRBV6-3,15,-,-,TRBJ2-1,CASSTGHEIANEQFF,TGTGCCAGCAGTACTGGACACGAGATAGCAAATGAGCAGTTCTTC
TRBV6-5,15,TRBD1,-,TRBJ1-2,CASSYMGDRGSGYTF,TGTGCCAGCAGTTACATGGGGGACAGGGGTTCTGGCTACACCTTC
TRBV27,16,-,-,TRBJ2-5,CASSAYPGTFQETQYF,TGTGCCAGCAGTGCGTACCCCGGGACATTCCAAGAGACCCAGTACTTC
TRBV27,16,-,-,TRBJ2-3,CASSFDGYPSTDTQYF,TGTGCCAGCAGTTTCGACGGATACCCTAGCACAGATACGCAGTATTTT
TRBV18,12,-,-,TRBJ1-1,CASSPGNTEAFF,TGTGCCAGCTCACCGGGGAACACTGAAGCTTTCTTT
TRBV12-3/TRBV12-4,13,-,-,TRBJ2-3,CASSTATTDTQYF,TGTGCCAGCAGTACGGCTACTACAGATACGCAGTATTTT
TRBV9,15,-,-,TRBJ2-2,CASSPRTALSGELFF,TGTGCCAGCAGCCCCCGAACAGCCTTGTCCGGGGAGCTGTTTTTT
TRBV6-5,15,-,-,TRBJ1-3,CASSYQPHSGNTIYF,TGTGCCAGCAGTTATCAGCCGCACTCTGGAAACACCATATATTTT
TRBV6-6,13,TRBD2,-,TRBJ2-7,CASSLSGSDEQYF,TGTGCCAGCAGTCTTAGCGGGAGCGACGAGCAGTACTTC
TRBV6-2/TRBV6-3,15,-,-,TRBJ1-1,CASSFREGGGTEAFF,TGTGCCAGCAGTTTTAGGGAAGGAGGGGGAACTGAAGCTTTCTTT
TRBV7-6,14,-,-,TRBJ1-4,CASSIQATNEKLFF,TGTGCCAGCAGCATACAAGCAACTAATGAAAAACTGTTTTTT
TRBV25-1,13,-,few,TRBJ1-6,CASSKQVRSPLHF,TGTGCCAGCAGTAAACAGGTTCGCTCACCCCTCCACTTT
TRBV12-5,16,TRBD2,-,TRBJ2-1,CASGLVPQRDYNEQFF,TGTGCTAGTGGTTTGGTACCCCAGCGGGACTACAATGAGCAGTTCTTC
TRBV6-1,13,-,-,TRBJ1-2,CASSEGNRGGYTF,TGTGCCAGCAGTGAAGGTAACAGAGGGGGCTACACCTTC